Following are 21 T cell receptor beta chains from one sample sequenced in a study of T-cell memory formation after mild COVID-19. TCRdb reprocessed the 5' RACE reads via MiXCR and lists one record per CDR3 protein. The sample holds about 340,000 distinct CDR3 sequences, around 15% seen once. The sequenced sample was PBMCs or a T cell subset sorted from them (not recorded which). The receptors stem from a man aged 18 to 30 who had mild COVID-19 (a few samples of this study predate the infection). Cell type and time point are not known.

This clonotype came up a few times. This chain uses TRBV4-1 with TRBJ1-2, with TRBD1 as a possible D gene (5 bases). V was clipped by 2 bases and J by 3 bases, with 13 bases between them. This CDR3 is built from 15 residues. Germline CDR1 is MGHRA and CDR2 is YSYEKL. As DNA, the CDR3 is TGCGCCAGCAGCCAAATGGAGGGGCTCTACTATGGCTACACCTTC. This codes for CASSQMEGLYYGYTF.

This clonotype was found many times. The V call is TRBV4-3, the J call TRBJ2-1; 9 nucleotides align to TRBD1. Germline CDR1 reads LGHNA; CDR2 reads YSLEER. V dropped 6 bases and J dropped 6; count of bases not matched to a gene: 9. The CDR3 is 15 residues long. CDR3 amino acids: CASSPSGTGPNEQFF. CDR3 sequence (DNA): TGCGCCAGCAGTCCCTCCGGGACAGGGCCCAATGAGCAGTTCTTC.

The chain joins TRBV28 to TRBJ2-5, with TRBD1 matching over 8 bases. V was clipped by 8 bases and J by 4 bases; unmatched bases: 9. The CDR3 length is 14 residues. CDR1 is MDHEN, CDR2 SYDVKM, per germline. In DNA form, the CDR3 reads TGTGCCAGCGAGACCGACAGGGGAGGAGAGACCCAGTACTTC. Amino acid sequence: CASETDRGGETQYF. The full variable domain, completed using reference TRBV28 and TRBJ2-5, is DVKVTQSSRYLVKRTGEKVFLECVQDMDHENMFWYRQDPGLGLRLIYFSYDVKMKEKGDIPEGYSVSREKKERFSLILESASTNQTSMYLCASETDRGGETQYFGPGTRLLVL.

V is TRBV19 and J is TRBJ2-5; perhaps D is TRBD1 or TRBD2 (5 bases each). V lost 5 bases, J lost 5 bases, and 21 bases lay in between. This CDR3 is built from 16 residues. Per the germline V gene, CDR1 is LNHDA and CDR2 is SQIVND (reference sequence). CDR3 protein: CASSPPGRPNDETQYF. The CDR3 bases are TGTGCCAGTAGTCCCCCGGGACGCCCCAACGACGAGACCCAGTACTTC.

This sequence joins TRBV7-3 and TRBJ2-2, with TRBD1 as a possible D gene (5 bases). V was cut by 6 bases and J by 1 base, with 9 bases left in between. The CDR3 has 14 amino acids. Per the germline V gene, CDR1 is SGHTA and CDR2 is FQGTGA. The CDR3 nucleotides read TGTGCCAGCAGGGGGCAGGGGAACACCGGGGAGCTGTTTTTT. This translates into CASRGQGNTGELFF.

This clonotype was found a few times. The gene calls are TRBV28 and TRBJ2-5; D is perhaps TRBD1 (6 bases). This CDR3 has 20 amino acids. The V end was cut by 1 base, the J end by 3 bases, with 27 bases between. Germline CDR1 reads MDHEN; CDR2 reads SYDVKM. The CDR3 DNA is TGTGCCAGCAGTTTATCGGCATATGATTTGGGACACCCAAAGAAAGAGACCCAGTACTTC. As protein: CASSLSAYDLGHPKKETQYF.

In this sample, this clonotype turned up a few times. The chain links TRBV4-1 to TRBJ2-7, with a possible D match to TRBD2 (5 bases). The CDR3 has 14 amino acids. From germline, CDR1 is MGHRA and CDR2 YSYEKL. V was pared by 0 bases and J by 6 bases, with 12 bases between. CDR3 nucleotide sequence: TGCGCCAGCAGCCAAGAGGGAGCGAGGGCCGAGCAGTACGTC. Translated, it gives CASSQEGARAEQYV.

This clonotype was detected many times. The chain couples TRBV27 to TRBJ1-6; D is perhaps TRBD1 (5 bases). The CDR3 has 12 residues. Looked up from germline, CDR1 is MNHEY and CDR2 is SMNVEV (reference sequence). V was clipped by 7 bases and J by 10 bases, with 11 bases between them. CDR3 residues: CASKGVGSPLHF. Here the CDR3 DNA reads TGTGCCAGCAAAGGGGTAGGGTCACCCCTCCACTTT.

The table lists this clonotype with a few counts. V is TRBV4-2 and J is TRBJ2-2; 8 bases match TRBD1. Germline CDR1 LGHNA, CDR2 YNFKEQ. Unmatched junction bases numbered 11, after V lost 4 bases and J lost 4 bases. There are 17 residues in the CDR3. The CDR3 sequence: CASSPSPGGRLTGELFF. The CDR3 DNA reads TGTGCCAGCAGCCCCTCCCCAGGGGGCCGTCTCACCGGGGAGCTGTTTTTT.

This clonotype has at least ten counts. This chain joins TRBV18 and TRBJ1-1; possible D gene TRBD1, 6 bases. Germline loops: CDR1 KGHSH, CDR2 LQKENI. The CDR3 runs to 15 residues. V was cut by 1 base and J by 3 bases, with 12 bases left in between. In DNA, the CDR3 is TGTGCCAGCTCACCACGAACACAGGGACACACTGAAGCTTTCTTT. It specifies CASSPRTQGHTEAFF. Combining the CDR3 with reference TRBV18 and TRBJ1-1 gives the whole variable domain NAGVMQNPRHLVRRRGQEARLRCSPMKGHSHVYWYRQLPEEGLKFMVYLQKENIIDESGMPKERFSAEFPKEGPSILRIQQVVRGDSAAYFCASSPRTQGHTEAFFGQGTRLTVV.

This clonotype has at least ten counts. This chain joins TRBV4-1 and TRBJ2-2; D uncertain. The CDR3 has 15 residues. The germline V and J ends were trimmed by 3 bases and 0 bases, with 8 bases remaining between them. In germline, CDR1 is MGHRA, CDR2 YSYEKL. The CDR3 region is CASSQGTANTGELFF. The DNA for the CDR3 is TGCGCCAGCAGCCAGGGAACAGCGAACACCGGGGAGCTGTTTTTT.

The rearrangement joins TRBV7-9 to TRBJ2-1; TRBD2 matches at 9 bases. V lost 5 bases to trimming and J lost 5 bases; unmatched junction nucleotides: 7. The V gene's germline CDR1 is SEHNR and CDR2 FQNEAQ (reference sequence). This CDR3 comprises 15 residues. CDR3 DNA: TGTGCCAGCAGCGGTTGGACTAGCGAGAACAATGAGCAGTTCTTC. It yields the protein CASSGWTSENNEQFF.

A few counts support this clonotype. The chain links TRBV6-5 to TRBJ1-2; TRBD1 is a possible D gene (6 bases). Deletions cut 6 bases from V and 4 bases from J, with 15 bases between. The CDR3 loop spans 14 amino acids. Germline V CDR1 and CDR2: MNHEY, SVGAGI. CDR3 bases: TGTGCCAGCAGCCCAGCAGGGGCCTCCTATGGCTACACCTTC. As protein: CASSPAGASYGYTF.

This clonotype was seen repeatedly, ten times or more. The chain carries TRBV5-1 and TRBJ2-5; D perhaps matches TRBD2 (6 bases). The CDR3 has 14 amino acids. The V end lost 4 bases, the J end lost 1 base, and 11 bases lay between the germline ends. Germline CDR1 SGHRS, CDR2 YFSETQ. As DNA, the CDR3 is TGCGCCAGCAGCGTACTAGCTTCCCAAGAGACCCAGTACTTC. Translated, it gives CASSVLASQETQYF.

This clonotype was counted between two and nine times. V and J are TRBV7-6 and TRBJ1-4; possibly TRBD1 for D (6 bases). The CDR3 runs to 13 residues. Per the germline V gene, CDR1 is SGHVS and CDR2 is FNYEAQ. V was shortened by 6 bases and J by 8 bases, with 13 bases between the two germline ends. CDR3 DNA: TGTGCCAGCAGACCGACAGGAGGGGAAAAACTGTTTTTT. Protein: CASRPTGGEKLFF.

This clonotype was observed a few times. The chain has TRBV10-3 and TRBJ2-1; D ambiguous. The CDR3 runs to 13 residues. Trimming pared 11 bases from V and 6 bases from J, leaving 17 bases between. Germline V gene sequence: CDR1 ENHRY, CDR2 SYGVKD. The DNA of the CDR3 is TGTGCCGCAAGGCGTAGGGATGGCAATGAGCAGTTCTTC. As protein: CAARRRDGNEQFF.

Only a few counts were recorded for this clonotype. The rearrangement uses TRBV6-6 and TRBJ2-2; 12 bases match TRBD1. Germline V lookup: CDR1 MNHNY, CDR2 SVGAGI (reference sequence). With V trimmed by 7 bases and J by 7 bases, 10 bases remained unmatched. The CDR3 sequence is 16 residues long. This CDR3 is CASTTAGTGGFGELFF. The CDR3 DNA is TGTGCCAGCACCACGGCCGGGACAGGGGGCTTCGGGGAGCTGTTTTTT.

This rearrangement joins TRBV6-1 to TRBJ2-2, with no clear D. The CDR3 extends over 13 amino acids. The V gene's germline CDR1 is MNHNS and CDR2 SASEGT. Trimming left V 3 bases short and J 6 bases short, with 8 bases between. This CDR3 is CASSDSGSGELFF. CDR3 nucleotides: TGTGCCAGCAGTGATTCTGGGTCCGGGGAGCTGTTTTTT.

The rearrangement links TRBV6-5 to TRBJ1-2; no firm D call. The CDR3 has 13 residues. V lost 0 bases and J 7 bases, leaving 9 bases between the germline ends. CDR1 is MNHEY, CDR2 SVGAGI, per germline. Here the CDR3 DNA reads TGTGCCAGCAGTTACTCGATATGGGCTGGCTACACCTTC. Amino acids: CASSYSIWAGYTF.

In its sample, this clonotype was seen many times. V gene TRBV5-6 combines with J gene TRBJ2-5; TRBD2 matches 7 bases. The length of the CDR3 is 14 residues. The germline V gene encodes CDR1 SGHDT and CDR2 YYEEEE. Germline trimming cut 0 bases from V and 5 bases from J; bases unmatched to any gene: 4. The CDR3 DNA follows: TGTGCCAGCAGCTTGGCCAGAGCGGGGGAGACCCAGTACTTC. This gives the protein CASSLARAGETQYF.

The chain uses TRBV20-1 and TRBJ1-4; D is possibly TRBD1 (5 bases). From germline, CDR1 is DFQATT and CDR2 SNEGSKA (reference sequence). The CDR3 covers 13 residues. V lost 5 bases and J 5 bases, leaving 12 bases between the germline ends. This chain's CDR3 is CSAPDRENEKLFF. The CDR3 DNA follows: TGCAGTGCTCCCGACAGAGAAAATGAAAAACTGTTTTTT.